Below are 21 T cell receptor beta chains sequenced from a single sample in a study of blood T cell repertoires in COVID-19. This table comes from immunoSEQ multiplex PCR, and its TCRdb copy is limited to in-frame clones, with some not included. The sample includes about 84,000 clones, 83% of them seen just once. Sequencing was done on a sample of peripheral blood. The source is a woman of 80 years or more with acute or convalescent COVID-19.

The chain uses TRBV5-1 and TRBJ2-3; 7 nucleotides align to TRBD2. The CDR3 has 15 amino acids. Trimming at V came to 3 bases and at J to 4 bases, leaving 8 bases not matched to a gene. CDR1 is SGHRS and CDR2 is YFSETQ in the germline V gene. Here the CDR3 reads CASSSGTMISDTQYF. In DNA form, the CDR3 reads TGCGCCAGCAGCTCCGGGACTATGATATCAGATACGCAGTATTTT.

V usage is TRBV7-2 and J usage is TRBJ1-3, with D uncertain. V dropped 1 base and J dropped 0 bases, with 4 bases sitting between them. The germline CDR1 and CDR2 sequences are SGHTA and FQGNSA. The CDR3 extends over 14 amino acids. The CDR3 DNA is TGTGCCAGCAGCTTAGACAGCTCTGGAAACACCATATATTTT. Its translation: CASSLDSSGNTIYF.

V gene TRBV21-1 combines with J gene TRBJ1-5; whether TRBD1, the table's D call, matches the DNA was not checked. TRBV21-1 is reported as a pseudogene. The CDR3 covers 17 residues. This chain's CDR3 is CASSTRQGTYSNQPQHF. The DNA for the CDR3 is TGTGCCAGCAGCACTCGACAGGGTACCTATAGCAATCAGCCCCAGCATTTT.

The table lists this clone with a few counts. The rearrangement links TRBV27 to TRBJ1-4, with a weak D call TRBD1 (5 bases). The germline V and J ends were trimmed by 4 bases and 10 bases, with 13 bases remaining between them. Per the germline V gene, CDR1 is MNHEY and CDR2 is SMNVEV (reference sequence). There are 13 residues in the CDR3. This chain's CDR3 is CASSSGSQGKLFF. CDR3 bases: TGTGCCAGCAGTTCCGGGTCCCAGGGAAAACTGTTTTTT.

This rearrangement joins TRBV2 to TRBJ2-7; TRBD2 matches 8 bases. V shed 3 bases, J shed 3 bases, and the junction held 7 bases outside the gene matches. The CDR3 has 15 residues. Germline values: CDR1 SNHLY, CDR2 FYNNEI. The CDR3: CASSEISGAFYEQYF. Here the CDR3 DNA reads TGTGCCAGCAGTGAGATTAGCGGGGCTTTCTACGAGCAGTACTTC.

This rearrangement joins TRBV2 to TRBJ1-5; 8 bases agree with TRBD1. Germline lookup yields CDR1 SNHLY and CDR2 FYNNEI. V lost 5 bases and J lost 6; bases outside the gene matches: 9. The CDR3 spans 15 residues. CDR3 sequence reads: CASSPQGAGGQPQHF. Here the CDR3 DNA reads TGTGCCAGCAGTCCTCAGGGGGCGGGTGGTCAGCCCCAGCATTTT.

V and J are TRBV18 and TRBJ1-1; D gene unclear. The CDR3 loop spans 13 amino acids. Germline assignment: CDR1 KGHSH and CDR2 LQKENI. Between the trimmed V and J ends, which lost 2 bases and 1 base, there was a span of 5 bases. CDR3 DNA sequence: TGTGCCAGCTCACCAGTACAGAACACTGAAGCTTTCTTT. Encoded protein: CASSPVQNTEAFF.

The chain links TRBV28 to TRBJ2-1, with TRBD2 matching 10 bases. Germline trimming cut 5 bases from V and 7 bases from J; bases unmatched to any gene: 8. Germline V gene lookup returns CDR1 MDHEN and CDR2 SYDVKM. This CDR3 has 15 residues. The DNA of the CDR3 is TGTGCCAGCAGTACTCCTAGCGGGAGTAGGAATGAGCAGTTCTTC. Protein product: CASSTPSGSRNEQFF. The full variable domain, completed using reference TRBV28 and TRBJ2-1, is DVKVTQSSRYLVKRTGEKVFLECVQDMDHENMFWYRQDPGLGLRLIYFSYDVKMKEKGDIPEGYSVSREKKERFSLILESASTNQTSMYLCASSTPSGSRNEQFFGPGTRLTVL.

The V gene is TRBV4-1, the J gene TRBJ1-2, with D perhaps TRBD1 (5 bases). Looked up from germline, CDR1 is MGHRA and CDR2 is YSYEKL. V gave up 1 base and J gave up 4 bases, with 13 bases separating them. The CDR3 totals 15 residues. Here the CDR3 reads CASSQVGGLGYGYTF. In DNA, the CDR3 is TGCGCCAGCAGCCAAGTGGGGGGACTTGGCTATGGCTACACCTTC.

This chain connects TRBV12-3 or TRBV12-4 to TRBJ2-5; 8 nucleotides align to TRBD2. This CDR3 spans 13 amino acids. The J segment lost 4 bases and the V segment lost 7 bases, leaving 5 bases of the junction unmatched. CDR3 amino acids: CASTRGGGETQYF. In DNA form, the CDR3 reads TGTGCCAGCACCCGGGGGGGCGGAGAGACCCAGTACTTC.

This clone was picked up many times. The chain recombines TRBV15 with TRBJ2-1; the D is unclear. Trimming pared 5 bases from V and 4 bases from J, leaving 9 bases between. This CDR3 region has 13 residues. Germline loops: CDR1 LNHNV, CDR2 YYDKDF (reference sequence). CDR3 sequence: CATSPRRYNEQFF. The DNA of the CDR3 is TGTGCCACCAGCCCCCGGCGGTACAATGAGCAGTTCTTC.

V is TRBV29-1 and J is TRBJ2-7, with 9 bases aligning to TRBD1. CDR1 and CDR2 from the germline V gene are SQVTM and ANQGSEA. V lost 6 bases, J lost 2 bases, and 8 bases stayed unmatched. The CDR3 runs 14 residues. The CDR3 spells CSVANRQGAYEQYF. In DNA, the CDR3 is TGCAGCGTCGCTAATAGACAGGGGGCCTACGAGCAGTACTTC.

This chain connects TRBV6-2 or TRBV6-3 to TRBJ2-4, with 7 bases aligning to TRBD2. The CDR3 sequence is 18 residues long. The V gene's germline CDR1 is MNHEY and CDR2 SVGEGT. The V segment lost 5 bases and the J segment 0 bases; nucleotides outside the gene matches: 13. CDR3: CASSKRAFGGVAKNIQYF. DNA of the CDR3: TGTGCCAGCAGTAAGCGGGCCTTTGGGGGGGTAGCCAAAAACATTCAGTACTTC.

V usage is TRBV3-1 (or the pseudogene TRBV3-2) and J usage is TRBJ2-7, with TRBD2 matching over 11 bases. The germline CDR1 and CDR2 sequences are LGHDT and YNNKEL (reference sequence). After removal of 4 bases from V and 2 bases from J, the junction contained 13 bases not matched to a gene. This CDR3 region has 18 residues. Here the CDR3 DNA reads TGTGCCAGCAGCCCCCTGAAACCCGGGACTAGCGGTACCTACGAGCAGTACTTC. Translating gives CASSPLKPGTSGTYEQYF.

The chain recombines TRBV5-1 with TRBJ2-1; D is unresolved. V was pared by 2 bases and J by 4 bases, with 7 bases between. Per the germline V gene, CDR1 is SGHRS and CDR2 is YFSETQ. The CDR3 contains 13 residues. The CDR3 sequence is CASSLSAYNEQFF. CDR3 bases: TGCGCCAGCAGCTTATCAGCGTACAATGAGCAGTTCTTC.

The rearrangement joins TRBV5-1 to TRBJ2-5; D possibly corresponds to TRBD2 (5 bases). CDR3 length: 11 residues. The germline gives CDR1 SGHRS, CDR2 YFSETQ. V shed 5 bases and J shed 5 bases, with 7 bases lying between them. CDR3 sequence (DNA): TGCGCCAGCAGGGAGGCGGAGACCCAGTACTTC. Translated, it gives CASREAETQYF.

The chain couples TRBV7-2 to TRBJ1-5; D remains unclear. CDR1 is SGHTA and CDR2 is FQGNSA in the germline V gene. V shed 1 base and J shed 5 bases, with 6 bases lying between them. The CDR3 spans 13 residues. The CDR3 nucleotides are TGTGCCAGCAGCTTAGTCCGTCATCAGCCCCAGCATTTT. As protein: CASSLVRHQPQHF.

This chain links TRBV7-2 with TRBJ1-3, with TRBD1 matching over 8 bases. CDR1 SGHTA and CDR2 FQGNSA come from the germline V gene. V lost 6 bases, J lost 3 bases, and 7 bases stayed unmatched. The CDR3 totals 15 residues. For the CDR3, the DNA is TGTGCCAGCAGTCGCAGGGGGCGCGGTGGAAACACCATATATTTT. This sequence encodes CASSRRGRGGNTIYF.

The chain is built from TRBV5-4 and TRBJ2-7; 13 bases agree with TRBD2. This CDR3 region has 16 residues. Germline CDR1 is SGHNT and CDR2 is YYREEE (reference sequence). Unmatched junction bases numbered 8, after V lost 3 bases and J lost 5 bases. This CDR3 is CASSSLAGGQGNEQYF. CDR3 DNA: TGTGCCAGCAGCTCACTAGCGGGAGGGCAGGGCAACGAGCAGTACTTC.

The chain carries TRBV27 and TRBJ2-1; 16 nucleotides line up with TRBD2. Germline CDR1 and CDR2: MNHEY and SMNVEV (reference sequence). Trimming cost V 6 bases and J 9 bases; bases outside gene matches: 11. The CDR3 sequence is 17 residues long. CDR3 sequence reads: CASSPPGLAGGPGEQFF. The CDR3, as DNA: TGTGCCAGCAGCCCTCCGGGACTAGCGGGAGGGCCAGGTGAGCAGTTCTTC.

The gene calls are TRBV4-1 and TRBJ1-1; D may be TRBD1 (5 bases). Germline values: CDR1 MGHRA, CDR2 YSYEKL. This CDR3 contains 16 residues. The V gene lost 1 base and the J gene lost 0 bases, with 12 bases spanning the gap. CDR3 bases: TGCGCCAGCAGCCAAGTTTCAGGGCCAATGAACACTGAAGCTTTCTTT. Amino acids: CASSQVSGPMNTEAFF.